These T cell receptor beta chains were read from a single sample in a study of shared clonotypes between healthy human individuals. Here immunoSEQ multiplex PCR was the method, and the copy in TCRdb shows in-frame clones only, minus some. The sample includes roughly 650,000 clones, 97% of them seen just once. The sequenced sample consisted of naive CD4+ T cells sorted from blood. The receptors stem from a woman aged 25-40 years in good health. CDR3s include the opening cysteine and the closing phenylalanine or tryptophan. Each record gives: clone size, J gene, V gene, D gene, CDR3 protein, CDR3 DNA. D genes are given only for firm matches. Where a row states a size, it is once, few, many or the class of an expanded clone; other rows omit it.

clone_size: -; j_call: TRBJ2-5; v_call: TRBV28; d_call: -; cdr3_aa: CASSFPSRETQYF; cdr3_nt: TGTGCCAGCAGTTTCCCCTCAAGGGAGACCCAGTACTTC
clone_size: -; j_call: TRBJ2-7; v_call: TRBV28; d_call: -; cdr3_aa: CASSLINRESYEQYF; cdr3_nt: TGTGCCAGCAGTTTAATTAACAGGGAGTCCTACGAGCAGTACTTC
clone_size: few; j_call: TRBJ2-5; v_call: TRBV5-1; d_call: -; cdr3_aa: CASSVQETQYF; cdr3_nt: TGCGCCAGCAGCGTCCAAGAGACCCAGTACTTC
clone_size: -; j_call: TRBJ2-2; v_call: TRBV5-1; d_call: TRBD2; cdr3_aa: CASSFGREGTGELFF; cdr3_nt: TGCGCCAGCAGCTTCGGGCGGGAGGGCACCGGGGAGCTGTTTTTT
clone_size: -; j_call: TRBJ1-2; v_call: TRBV30; d_call: -; cdr3_aa: CAWKRQAPANYGYTF; cdr3_nt: TGTGCCTGGAAAAGACAGGCCCCAGCTAACTATGGCTACACCTTC
clone_size: -; j_call: TRBJ1-5; v_call: TRBV19; d_call: TRBD1; cdr3_aa: CASSLTGDQPQHF; cdr3_nt: TGTGCCAGTAGCCTGACAGGGGATCAGCCCCAGCATTTT
clone_size: -; j_call: TRBJ1-1; v_call: TRBV27; d_call: -; cdr3_aa: CASSLRRGNTEAFF; cdr3_nt: TGTGCCAGCAGTTTAAGGAGGGGGAACACTGAAGCTTTCTTT
clone_size: -; j_call: TRBJ2-7; v_call: TRBV6-6; d_call: -; cdr3_aa: CASSLGSKKGCEQYF; cdr3_nt: TGTGCCAGCAGCCTCGGGAGTAAGAAGGGGTGCGAGCAGTACTTC
clone_size: -; j_call: TRBJ1-5; v_call: TRBV19; d_call: -; cdr3_aa: CASRRTVGAVNQPQHF; cdr3_nt: TGTGCCAGTAGAAGGACAGTCGGAGCCGTCAATCAGCCCCAGCATTTT
clone_size: -; j_call: TRBJ2-7; v_call: TRBV27; d_call: TRBD2; cdr3_aa: CASRGRGASGGAYEQYF; cdr3_nt: TGTGCCAGCAGGGGGAGGGGTGCTAGCGGGGGCGCCTACGAGCAGTACTTC
clone_size: -; j_call: TRBJ2-7; v_call: TRBV6-5; d_call: TRBD1; cdr3_aa: CASSTDRGNSYEQYF; cdr3_nt: TGTGCCAGCAGTACGGACAGGGGAAACTCCTACGAGCAGTACTTC
clone_size: once; j_call: TRBJ2-7; v_call: TRBV10-3; d_call: TRBD2; cdr3_aa: CAISESKVGLAGGEQYF; cdr3_nt: TGTGCCATCAGTGAGTCGAAGGTTGGACTAGCGGGAGGCGAGCAGTACTTC
clone_size: -; j_call: TRBJ1-5; v_call: TRBV15; d_call: -; cdr3_aa: CATSSGAASNQPQHF; cdr3_nt: TGTGCCACCAGCAGTGGTGCGGCTTCTAATCAGCCCCAGCATTTT
clone_size: few; j_call: TRBJ1-5; v_call: TRBV18; d_call: -; cdr3_aa: CASSPSGGNQPQHF; cdr3_nt: TGTGCCAGCTCACCATCAGGGGGCAATCAGCCCCAGCATTTT
clone_size: -; j_call: TRBJ2-5; v_call: TRBV19; d_call: TRBD1; cdr3_aa: CASSGQDQETQYF; cdr3_nt: TGTGCCAGTAGCGGACAGGACCAAGAGACCCAGTACTTC
clone_size: -; j_call: TRBJ2-2; v_call: TRBV28; d_call: -; cdr3_aa: CASSLGGTGELFF; cdr3_nt: TGTGCCAGCAGTTTGGGAGGCACCGGGGAGCTGTTTTTT